The rows below give T cell receptor beta chains drawn from one sample of a study of blood T cells in healthy people across ages. TCRdb re-called the 5' RACE reads through MiXCR, storing one row per CDR3 protein. This sample carries roughly 1.7 million distinct CDR3 sequences, 30% to 35% of them seen once, and the ten largest clones take about 11%. The material sequenced was blood. These receptors were taken from a woman in her 30s in good health. Both conserved end residues are part of each CDR3. D genes are given only for firm matches. Some rows mark clone size as missing; the rest say once, few, many or name a class of expanded clone.

j_gene,abundance,d_gene,v_gene,CDR3nt,CDR3aa
TRBJ2-1,NA,NA,TRBV29-1,TGCAGCTGTGAGGGGAAGACATCCTACAATGAGCGGTTCTTC,CSCEGKTSYNERFF
TRBJ2-5,NA,NA,TRBV7-9,TGTGCCAGCAGCTTAGTTCACAGTGGAGAGACCCAGTACTTC,CASSLVHSGETQYF
TRBJ2-3,NA,TRBD1,TRBV10-3,TGTGCCATCACCGGGACAGGCGCCACAGATACGCAGTATTTT,CAITGTGATDTQYF
TRBJ1-5,few,TRBD1,TRBV19,TGTGCCAGTACTCGGGACAGTTTCAATCAGCCCCAGCATTTT,CASTRDSFNQPQHF
TRBJ2-3,NA,TRBD2,TRBV2,TGTGCCAGCTGCGAAGGCCCCGGCGGGAGAGGGGCAGATACGCAGTATTTT,CASCEGPGGRGADTQYF
TRBJ1-4,NA,NA,TRBV7-9,TGTGCCAGCAGCTTAAGCAGGGAGAGGCTGTTTTTT,CASSLSRERLFF
TRBJ1-2,few,NA,TRBV5-1,TGCGCCAGCAGCTTACAGGGTCGTGGCTACACCTTC,CASSLQGRGYTF
TRBJ1-1,once,NA,TRBV6-5,TGTGCCAGCAGTTACTCAGTAGACACTGAAGCTTTCTTT,CASSYSVDTEAFF
TRBJ2-3,NA,NA,TRBV15,TGTGCCACCAGCAGAGGGGACTGGGGGGTGGGAGATACGCAGTATTTT,CATSRGDWGVGDTQYF
TRBJ2-3,few,NA,TRBV20-1,TGCAGTGCTAGAGATCACTACAATACGCAGTATTTT,CSARDHYNTQYF
TRBJ2-6,NA,NA,TRBV10-3,TGTGCCATCAGTGAAGGGGCCACTTACTCTGGGGCCAGCGTCCTGACTTTC,CAISEGATYSGASVLTF